The clone carrying this T cell receptor beta chain was counted between two and nine times. Its matching antigen is unknown. A read error is possible here, since a much larger clone lies one base away. The study, taken as a whole, reports: Greatest tumor Treg TCR overlap was with tumor naive CD4+ cells. Tumor memory CD4+ T cell TCR gene usage was found to cluster with blood and lymph node memory CD4+ cells and with lymph node naive CD4+ cells.

The CDR3 totals 12 residues. CDR1 is SEHNR, CDR2 FQNEAQ, per germline (reference sequence). TCRdb itself ran the 5' RACE reads through MiXCR, one entry per CDR3 protein. The sample shows tens of thousands of distinct CDR3 sequences, more than 20% of them seen only once. Cells sorted as Tregs were CD4+, CD25+ and CD127-/low. The V and J genes are TRBV7-9 and TRBJ1-2; D is unresolved. This sequence was found in a female donor with breast cancer. The sequencing input was Tregs sorted from a lymph node. DNA of the CDR3: TGTGCCAACAGCCCCGATTTTTATGGCTACACCTTC. It yields the protein CANSPDFYGYTF.